This T cell receptor beta chain stems from a study of blood T cell repertoires in COVID-19. Study information: Some COVID-19 samples were acute and others convalescent; all came from the United States, Italy and Spain. The cDNA or gDNA used as material had been derived from T cells, B-cell-depleted T cells, or PBMCs.

Profiled with immunoSEQ multiplex PCR; TCRdb holds only in-frame clones, not every one. The profile covers around 70,000 clones, with around 86% appearing a single time and 29% taken by the ten largest. Sample: peripheral blood. This sequence was found in a woman of 80 years or more with active or convalescent COVID-19.

CDR3 bases: TGTGCCAGCAGCCCCACCTCAGGGGGAGATACGCAGTATTTT. Protein sequence: CASSPTSGGDTQYF. This chain connects TRBV7-2 to TRBJ2-3; 7 positions agree with TRBD1. This CDR3 region has 14 residues. Germline V CDR1 and CDR2: SGHTA, FQGNSA. Germline trimming cut 5 bases from V and 5 bases from J; bases unmatched to any gene: 7.